This T cell receptor beta chain was sequenced during a study of Ad26.COV2.S vaccination and SARS-CoV-2 variants. Background on the study: Vaccine-arm donor from the placebo-controlled COV1001 Ad26.COV2.S trial. In the study, Ad26.COV2.S was injected intramuscularly once, or twice 56 days apart. Study-wide findings and caveats: The TCR breadth and depth analyses may have understated or missed part of the total T cell responses.

Treatment specified: 15 to 20 received Ad26.COV2.S at low or high dose, single or two shots; 5 received placebo; per-sample allocation not given. Each sample was drawn 63 days after the first injection (of vaccine or placebo). The table came from immunoSEQ multiplex PCR; TCRdb's copy has only in-frame clones and leaves some out. The sample includes a few hundred thousand clones, about 90% of them seen just once. The count of this clone is one. Its antigen is currently unknown. V gave up 7 bases and J gave up 0 bases, with 14 bases separating them. Germline V gene data show CDR1 as LNHDA and CDR2 as SQIVND (reference sequence). The CDR3 has 15 amino acids.

The sequence derives from a person between 18 and 59 years old who received the Ad26.COV2.S COVID-19 vaccine or a placebo. The chain carries TRBV19 and TRBJ2-3; D perhaps matches TRBD2 (6 bases). The sequenced sample was peripheral blood, obtained in a trial of Ad26.COV2.S vaccine versus placebo. The CDR3 reads CASTNGGSSTDTQYF. The CDR3 DNA follows: TGTGCCAGTACCAATGGAGGGTCTAGCACAGATACGCAGTATTTT.